Listed below are T cell receptor beta chains from one sample, sequenced in a study of T-cell memory formation after mild COVID-19. TCRdb processed the 5' RACE reads anew with MiXCR; each CDR3 protein has one entry. This sample yields around 370,000 distinct CDR3 sequences, of which around a fifth are seen a single time; about an eighth belongs to the top ten. Sequenced input: PBMCs or a T cell subset sorted from them (not recorded which). The receptors derive from an adult woman who had mild COVID-19 (a few samples of this study predate the infection). Cell type and time point are not known. Both conserved end residues are part of each CDR3. The D gene is left open where the match is weak. Clone size, where shown, is once, few, many, or a class for clones that have expanded.

d_call: .
j_call: TRBJ2-7
v_call: TRBV7-6
clone_size: .
cdr3_aa: CASSLPGREQYF
cdr3_nt: TGTGCCAGCAGCTTACCGGGCCGAGAGCAGTACTTC

d_call: .
j_call: TRBJ2-7
v_call: TRBV20-1
clone_size: few
cdr3_aa: CSARARGSPYYEQYF
cdr3_nt: TGCAGTGCTAGGGCCCGGGGCAGCCCGTACTACGAGCAGTACTTC

d_call: TRBD2
j_call: TRBJ2-3
v_call: TRBV29-1
clone_size: few
cdr3_aa: CSVEGGDTQYF
cdr3_nt: TGCAGCGTTGAGGGGGGGGATACGCAGTATTTT

d_call: TRBD2
j_call: TRBJ2-7
v_call: TRBV18
clone_size: .
cdr3_aa: CASSPGGGSRNEQYF
cdr3_nt: TGTGCCAGCTCACCAGGCGGGGGTTCGAGAAACGAGCAGTACTTC

d_call: TRBD2
j_call: TRBJ2-1
v_call: TRBV6-2/TRBV6-3
clone_size: .
cdr3_aa: CASRPSGRGNEQFF
cdr3_nt: TGTGCCAGCAGACCTAGCGGGCGCGGGAATGAGCAGTTCTTC

d_call: .
j_call: TRBJ2-4
v_call: TRBV11-3
clone_size: few
cdr3_aa: CASSLESENIQYF
cdr3_nt: TGTGCCAGCAGCTTAGAGTCGGAAAACATTCAGTACTTC

d_call: .
j_call: TRBJ2-5
v_call: TRBV4-2
clone_size: .
cdr3_aa: CASSQERRETQYF
cdr3_nt: TGTGCCAGCAGCCAAGAACGGCGGGAGACCCAGTACTTC

d_call: .
j_call: TRBJ2-7
v_call: TRBV9
clone_size: .
cdr3_aa: CASSVLATGEQYF
cdr3_nt: TGTGCCAGCAGCGTACTAGCGACTGGTGAGCAGTACTTC

d_call: .
j_call: TRBJ2-5
v_call: TRBV18
clone_size: few
cdr3_aa: CASTQVLRETQYF
cdr3_nt: TGTGCCAGTACGCAGGTACTTCGAGAGACCCAGTACTTC

d_call: TRBD1
j_call: TRBJ2-5
v_call: TRBV15
clone_size: few
cdr3_aa: CATSRTGTAQETQYF
cdr3_nt: TGTGCCACCAGTAGGACTGGGACAGCCCAAGAGACCCAGTACTTC

d_call: .
j_call: TRBJ2-3
v_call: TRBV7-2
clone_size: .
cdr3_aa: CASSLVLADTQYF
cdr3_nt: TGTGCCAGCAGCTTAGTGCTCGCAGATACGCAGTATTTT

d_call: TRBD2
j_call: TRBJ2-1
v_call: TRBV12-5
clone_size: .
cdr3_aa: CASGSVLLAGGPSSYNEQFF
cdr3_nt: TGTGCTAGTGGTTCGGTCCTCCTAGCGGGGGGTCCAAGCTCCTACAATGAGCAGTTCTTC

d_call: TRBD2
j_call: TRBJ2-3
v_call: TRBV7-9
clone_size: few
cdr3_aa: CASSTASGTSGATDTQYF
cdr3_nt: TGTGCCAGCAGTACAGCATCCGGGACTAGCGGGGCGACAGATACGCAGTATTTT

d_call: TRBD1
j_call: TRBJ2-7
v_call: TRBV25-1
clone_size: .
cdr3_aa: CASSADRGGGEQYF
cdr3_nt: TGTGCCAGCAGTGCGGACAGGGGTGGTGGCGAGCAGTACTTC

d_call: .
j_call: TRBJ1-1
v_call: TRBV7-2
clone_size: .
cdr3_aa: CASRAGDGTEAFF
cdr3_nt: TGTGCCAGCAGAGCAGGCGACGGCACTGAAGCTTTCTTT

d_call: .
j_call: TRBJ1-2
v_call: TRBV5-5
clone_size: .
cdr3_aa: CASSLEGLGGTYGYTF
cdr3_nt: TGTGCCAGCAGCTTGGAAGGGCTGGGGGGGACCTATGGCTACACCTTC

d_call: TRBD2
j_call: TRBJ2-5
v_call: TRBV9
clone_size: few
cdr3_aa: CASSGDLWTSQETQYF
cdr3_nt: TGTGCCAGCAGCGGAGACCTCTGGACTAGCCAAGAGACCCAGTACTTC

d_call: TRBD2
j_call: TRBJ2-1
v_call: TRBV4-3
clone_size: .
cdr3_aa: CASSRREGLAGVSEQFF
cdr3_nt: TGCGCCAGCAGCCGCCGCGAGGGACTAGCGGGAGTAAGTGAGCAGTTCTTC

d_call: .
j_call: TRBJ2-2
v_call: TRBV12-3/TRBV12-4
clone_size: few
cdr3_aa: CASSWGSGADTGELFF
cdr3_nt: TGTGCCAGCAGTTGGGGGAGTGGGGCGGACACCGGGGAGCTGTTTTTT

d_call: .
j_call: TRBJ1-1
v_call: TRBV29-1
clone_size: few
cdr3_aa: CSVEVRANTEAFF
cdr3_nt: TGCAGCGTTGAAGTCAGGGCGAACACTGAAGCTTTCTTT

d_call: .
j_call: TRBJ2-7
v_call: TRBV2
clone_size: few
cdr3_aa: CASSVRLDGHYEQYF
cdr3_nt: TGTGCCAGCAGTGTCCGGCTAGACGGTCACTACGAGCAGTACTTC

d_call: .
j_call: TRBJ2-5
v_call: TRBV12-3/TRBV12-4
clone_size: few
cdr3_aa: CASSLGGDGETQYF
cdr3_nt: TGTGCCAGCAGTTTAGGGGGGGATGGAGAGACCCAGTACTTC

d_call: .
j_call: TRBJ2-7
v_call: TRBV21-1
clone_size: .
cdr3_aa: CASSSRQPSYEQYF
cdr3_nt: TGTGCGAGCAGTTCGAGACAGCCTTCCTACGAGCAGTACTTC

d_call: TRBD1
j_call: TRBJ1-2
v_call: TRBV7-2
clone_size: few
cdr3_aa: CASSLDRGNYGYTF
cdr3_nt: TGTGCCAGCAGTCTGGACAGGGGGAACTATGGCTACACCTTC

d_call: TRBD2
j_call: TRBJ2-5
v_call: TRBV2
clone_size: few
cdr3_aa: CASIQRGGLKTQYF
cdr3_nt: TGTGCCAGCATCCAGCGGGGGGGTTTAAAGACCCAGTACTTC

d_call: .
j_call: TRBJ2-7
v_call: TRBV15
clone_size: .
cdr3_aa: CATSRDRGTYEQYF
cdr3_nt: TGTGCCACCAGCAGAGATCGTGGCACCTACGAGCAGTACTTC